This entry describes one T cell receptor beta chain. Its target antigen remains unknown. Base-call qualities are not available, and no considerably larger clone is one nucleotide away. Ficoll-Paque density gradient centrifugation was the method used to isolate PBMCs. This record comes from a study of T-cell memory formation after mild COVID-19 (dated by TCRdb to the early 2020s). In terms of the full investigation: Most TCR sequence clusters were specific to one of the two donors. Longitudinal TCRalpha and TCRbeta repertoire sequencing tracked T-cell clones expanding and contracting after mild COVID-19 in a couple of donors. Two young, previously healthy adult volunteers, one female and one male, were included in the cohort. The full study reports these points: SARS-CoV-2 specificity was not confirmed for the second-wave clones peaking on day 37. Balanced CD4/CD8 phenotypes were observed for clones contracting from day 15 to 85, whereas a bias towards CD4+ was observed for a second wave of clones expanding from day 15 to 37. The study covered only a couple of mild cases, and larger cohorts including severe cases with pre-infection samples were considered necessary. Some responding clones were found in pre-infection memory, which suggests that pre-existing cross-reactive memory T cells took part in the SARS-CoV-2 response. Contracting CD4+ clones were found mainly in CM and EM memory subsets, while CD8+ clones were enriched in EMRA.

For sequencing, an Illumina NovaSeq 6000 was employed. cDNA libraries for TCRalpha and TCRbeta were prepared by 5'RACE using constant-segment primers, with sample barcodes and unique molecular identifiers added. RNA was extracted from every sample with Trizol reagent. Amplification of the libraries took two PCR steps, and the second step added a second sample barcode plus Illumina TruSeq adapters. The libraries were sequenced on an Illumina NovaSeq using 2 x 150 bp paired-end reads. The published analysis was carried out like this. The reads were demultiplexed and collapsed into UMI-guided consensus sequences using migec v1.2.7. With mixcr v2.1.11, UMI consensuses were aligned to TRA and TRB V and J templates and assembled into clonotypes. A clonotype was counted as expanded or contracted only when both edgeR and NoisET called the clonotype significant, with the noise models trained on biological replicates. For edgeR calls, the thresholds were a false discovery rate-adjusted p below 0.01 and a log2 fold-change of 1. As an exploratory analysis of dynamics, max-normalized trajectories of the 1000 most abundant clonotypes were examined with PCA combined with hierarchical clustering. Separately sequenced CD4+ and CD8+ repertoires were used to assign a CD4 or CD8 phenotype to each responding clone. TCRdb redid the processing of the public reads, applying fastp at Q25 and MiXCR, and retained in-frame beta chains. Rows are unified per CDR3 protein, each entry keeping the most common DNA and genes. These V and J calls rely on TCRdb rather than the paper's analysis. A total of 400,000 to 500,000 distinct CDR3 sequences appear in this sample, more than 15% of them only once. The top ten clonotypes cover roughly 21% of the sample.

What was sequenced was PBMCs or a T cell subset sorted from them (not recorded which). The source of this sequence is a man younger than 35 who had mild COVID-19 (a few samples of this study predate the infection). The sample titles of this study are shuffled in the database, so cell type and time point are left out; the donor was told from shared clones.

The nucleotide sequence is TGTGCCAGCAGTTACTCGGGCCCAAGGGCGGAGACCCAGTACTTC. Translated, it reads CASSYSGPRAETQYF. The chain is made from TRBV6-6 and TRBJ2-5, with the D segment identity uncertain. V is reduced by 0 bases and J by 5 bases, leaving a spacing of 13 bases between them. Sequences MNHNY (CDR1) and SVGAGI (CDR2) are obtained from the germline V gene (reference sequence). Counted from cysteine to phenylalanine, this CDR3 has 15 amino acids. Kept here is only the CDR3 DNA, which spans 45 bases and is read in frame from base 1.